One and the same sample provided the 19 T cell receptor beta chains below, sequenced in a study of T cells in Graves' hyperthyroidism and ophthalmopathy. It was RNA transcripts that yielded the amplified TCR beta CDR3 regions. The HTBI primer set drove a first-round RT-PCR of the TCR CDR3. MiXCR, applied by TCRdb to the multiplex PCR reads, yields one record per CDR3 protein. This sample yields roughly 98,000 distinct CDR3 sequences, of which approximately 42% are seen a single time; about 10% belongs to the top ten. Source material: peripheral blood or thyroid tissue (not recorded which). The source of these receptors is a woman aged 30 to 39 with Graves' hyperthyroidism.

Of note for this clonotype: A junction end diverges from the germline sequence, so it may reflect a read error. The chain employs TRBV5-1 and TRBJ2-6; 8 bases are shared with TRBD1. This CDR3 spans 14 amino acids. Germline CDR1 and CDR2: SGHRS and YFSETQ. The CDR3 spells CASSLGQGLNTEAF. The CDR3 DNA reads TGCGCCAGCAGCCTAGGACAGGGTCTAAACACTGAAGCTTTC.

On this clonotype: This likely comes from a read error, as the CDR3 has no conserved phenylalanine or tryptophan at its end. The chain combines TRBV5-1 with TRBJ2-7; TRBD2 agrees at 13 bases. The CDR3 runs 16 residues. CDR1 is SGHRS and CDR2 is YFSETQ in the germline V gene. V shed 4 bases and J 5 bases; nucleotides not matched to a gene: 9. CDR3 bases: TGCGCCAGCAGCCCAGCCGGGACTAGCGGGGCCCACGAGCAGTACTTA. This gives the protein CASSPAGTSGAHEQYL.

This clonotype was observed once. One junction end disagrees with the germline gene, perhaps due to a read error. V is TRBV7-9 and J is TRBJ2-2; D is possibly TRBD2 (5 bases). Germline lookup yields CDR1 SEHNR and CDR2 FQNEAQ (reference sequence). The CDR3 totals 12 residues. In nucleotides, the CDR3 is TGTGCCAGCAGCTCCTCGACCGGGGAGCTGGTTTTT. This gives the protein CASSSSTGELVF.

In the case of this clonotype: It is likely a read error, because the conserved phenylalanine at the end of the CDR3 is missing. The chain carries TRBV7-9 and TRBJ2-7; D unclear. The CDR3 totals 13 residues. The germline V and J ends were trimmed by 1 base and 4 bases, with 8 bases remaining between them. From germline, CDR1 is SEHNR and CDR2 FQNEAQ (reference sequence). For the CDR3, the DNA is TGTGCCAGCAGCTTAGTGGGCGCGTACGAGCAGTACCTC. Encoded protein: CASSLVGAYEQYL.

In its sample, this clonotype was seen many times. CDR3 in amino acids: CSVEVRDTIYEQYF. CDR3 coding DNA: TGCAGCGTTGAAGTCCGGGACACCATCTACGAGCAGTACTTC. The genes are TRBV29-1 and TRBJ2-7; the D gene is possibly TRBD1 (6 bases). Between the trimmed V and J ends, which lost 1 base and 3 bases, there was a span of 13 bases. The germline CDR1 and CDR2 sequences are SQVTM and ANQGSEA. The CDR3 consists of 14 residues.

As for this clonotype: Possible read error: a much larger clone is one base away. The chain carries TRBV6-5 and TRBJ1-2; D may be TRBD1 (5 bases). Germline assignment: CDR1 MNHEY and CDR2 SVGAGI. CDR3 size: 15 residues. V lost 0 bases and J lost 9, with 17 bases in between. The CDR3 DNA is TGTGCCAGCAGTTACTCGCTAGGGACTTTAAGAAGCTACACCTTC. This sequence encodes CASSYSLGTLRSYTF.

This clonotype was picked up many times. The rearrangement links TRBV19 to TRBJ1-5; D is uncertain. Germline V gives CDR1 LNHDA, CDR2 SQIVND (reference sequence). The V gene lost 2 bases and the J gene lost 1 base, with 6 bases spanning the gap. CDR3 length: 14 amino acids. CDR3 protein: CASSITRSNQPQHF. The CDR3 DNA is TGTGCCAGTAGTATAACCAGGAGCAATCAGCCCCAGCATTTT.

This clonotype occurred many times. The chain carries TRBV28 and TRBJ1-5; 8 bases are shared with TRBD1. CDR1 MDHEN and CDR2 SYDVKM come from the germline V gene. V lost 5 bases and J lost 11; bases outside the gene matches: 14. This CDR3 has 15 amino acids. The CDR3 DNA reads as TGTGCCAGCAGTGACAGGGGCTATGGGGTATCGGCCCAGCATTTT. Its translation: CASSDRGYGVSAQHF.

The gene calls are TRBV6-5 and TRBJ1-1, with D unclear. Per germline, CDR1 MNHEY and CDR2 SVGAGI. Between the trimmed V and J ends, which lost 6 bases and 1 base, there was a span of 9 bases. The CDR3 loop spans 13 amino acids. The CDR3 DNA reads as TGTGCCAGCAGCGCCCAAGGGAACACTGAAGCTTTCTTT. It specifies CASSAQGNTEAFF.

This clonotype was observed a single time. The junction departs from germline at one end; a sequencing error may be responsible. The J gene is TRBJ2-7, the V gene TRBV7-9; 7 positions agree with TRBD1. The CDR3 extends over 13 amino acids. In germline, CDR1 is SEHNR, CDR2 FQNEAQ (reference sequence). CDR3 DNA: TGTGCCAGCAGCTTAGAGAGTGACAGGGATATAGTCTTC. Protein sequence: CASSLESDRDIVF.

This clonotype has at least ten counts. The J gene is TRBJ2-7, the V gene TRBV20-1; tentative D call: TRBD1 (6 bases). Germline-derived CDR1 and CDR2 are DFQATT and SNEGSKA (reference sequence). V lost 6 bases to trimming and J lost 7 bases, with 19 bases between them. CDR3 size: 13 residues. CDR3 protein: CSANYRAREEQYF. The CDR3 DNA reads as TGCAGTGCCAACTACAGGGCTCGAGAGGAGCAGTACTTC.

Concerning this clonotype itself: A read error may account for a junction end that differs from germline. The V and J genes are TRBV30 and TRBJ2-2; TRBD2 might be the D (5 bases). Germline loops: CDR1 GTSNPN, CDR2 SVGIG (reference sequence). CDR3 length: 14 residues. CDR3 protein: CAWSPVRYTGKLFF. In DNA form, the CDR3 reads TGTGCCTGGAGTCCCGTGCGCTACACCGGGAAGCTGTTTTTT.

The rearrangement links TRBV11-2 to TRBJ2-5, with TRBD2 matching over 8 bases. The CDR3 has 14 residues. V lost 5 bases, J lost 9 bases, and 11 bases stayed unmatched. CDR1 and CDR2 (germline): SGHAT, FQNNGV. The CDR3 DNA follows: TGTGCCAGCAGCCTGGGGAGCGGGAGCTTCTCCCAGTACTTC. Amino acids: CASSLGSGSFSQYF.

Only a few counts were recorded for this clonotype. The chain links TRBV28 to TRBJ2-7; D is unclear. The CDR3 contains 13 residues. Between the trimmed V and J ends, which lost 6 bases and 1 base, there was a span of 10 bases. The germline V gene encodes CDR1 MDHEN and CDR2 SYDVKM. CDR3 bases: TGTGCCAGCAGAGGATACCCTTCCTACGAGCAGTACTTC. As protein: CASRGYPSYEQYF.

This clonotype was counted at least ten times. The chain joins TRBV24-1 to TRBJ1-2; no firm D call. CDR3 length: 12 amino acids. V was shortened by 11 bases and J by 3 bases, with 12 bases between the two germline ends. The V gene's germline CDR1 is KGHDR and CDR2 SFDVKD. The CDR3 DNA sequence: TGTGCCAGGAGGGCCTCGGACTATGGCTACACCTTC. Amino acids: CARRASDYGYTF.

This clonotype showed up many times. The chain carries TRBV11-2 and TRBJ1-1; D may be TRBD1 (5 bases). CDR1 is SGHAT, CDR2 FQNNGV, per germline. The CDR3 is 12 residues long. With 2 bases removed from V and 6 bases from J, the gap between germline ends came to 7 bases. The CDR3 loop is CASSLWGAEAFF. The CDR3 DNA sequence: TGTGCCAGCAGCTTATGGGGGGCTGAAGCTTTCTTT.

This clonotype has just one count. Lacking the conserved final phenylalanine or tryptophan, this CDR3 likely reflects a read error. The J gene is TRBJ2-6, the V gene TRBV7-9; D is unresolved. The CDR3 is made up of 17 amino acids. The germline V gene has CDR1 SEHNR and CDR2 FQNEAQ (reference sequence). This CDR3 is CASSLFLQSSEANVLTS. The CDR3 DNA sequence: TGTGCCAGCAGCTTGTTCCTGCAAAGCTCTGAGGCCAACGTCCTGACTTCC.

Regarding this clonotype: Its ends do not fully match the called genes, so a read error is possible. The rearrangement joins TRBV7-9 to TRBJ1-1, with D unresolved. The CDR3 extends over 13 amino acids. Germline V gene data show CDR1 as SEHNR and CDR2 as FQNEAQ (reference sequence). CDR3 residues: CASSFTMNTEALF. In DNA form, the CDR3 reads TGTGCCAGCAGCTTTACCATGAACACTGAGGCTCTCTTT.

This clonotype has only a few counts. This chain connects TRBV25-1 to TRBJ1-1, with 9 bases identical to TRBD1. The CDR3 covers 14 residues. Germline CDR1 reads MGHDK; CDR2 reads SYGVNS. The junction had 8 bases not matched to a gene; V was cut back by 4 bases and J by 8 bases. The CDR3 nucleotides are TGTGCCAGCAGTGGCGTACAGGGGGCACTAGAAGCTTTCTTT. Residues: CASSGVQGALEAFF.